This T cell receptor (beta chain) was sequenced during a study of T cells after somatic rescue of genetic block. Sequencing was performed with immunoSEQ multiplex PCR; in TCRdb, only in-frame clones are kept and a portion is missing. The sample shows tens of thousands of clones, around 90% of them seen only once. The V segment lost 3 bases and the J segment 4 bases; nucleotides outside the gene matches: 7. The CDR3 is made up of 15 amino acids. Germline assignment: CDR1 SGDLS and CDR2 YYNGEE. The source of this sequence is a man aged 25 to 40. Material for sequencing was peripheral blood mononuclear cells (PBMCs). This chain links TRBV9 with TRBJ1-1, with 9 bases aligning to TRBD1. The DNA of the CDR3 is TGTGCCAGCAGCGCAAGAACAGGGGGCGGCACTGAAGCTTTCTTT. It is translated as CASSARTGGGTEAFF.